This T cell receptor (beta chain) derives from a study of a mutant IDH1 vaccine in newly diagnosed glioma. In its sample, this clone was seen once. Antigen unknown. Assay used: immunoSEQ multiplex PCR; TCRdb lists only in-frame clones, some missing. The sample records roughly 49,000 clones, 80% to 95% being singletons. The germline CDR1 and CDR2 sequences are LGHNT and FRNRAP. Deletions cut 2 bases from V and 4 bases from J, with 21 bases between. The CDR3 runs to 17 residues. The time point was: week 35, safety follow-up. Vaccination comprised doses that each held 300 ug of mutant IDH1 20-mer peptide, plus topical imiquimod.

Sequences were derived from PBMCs, sampled from a glioma patient whose treatment included an IDH1 peptide vaccine. The V and J genes are TRBV12-5 and TRBJ2-7, with D perhaps matching TRBD2 (6 bases). The sequence derives from a man over 45 with glioma. DNA of the CDR3: TGTGCTAGTGGTTTGAATCTAGCGTCCGGACGTCTGTACGAGCAGTACTTC. Translation gives CASGLNLASGRLYEQYF. The full variable domain, its missing parts supplied by reference TRBV12-5 and TRBJ2-7, is DARVTQTPRHKVTEMGQEVTMRCQPILGHNTVFWYRQTMMQGLELLAYFRNRAPLDDSGMPKDRFSAEMPDATLATLKIQPSEPRDSAVYFCASGLNLASGRLYEQYFGPGTRLTVT.